This T cell receptor beta chain was captured in a study of shared clonotypes between healthy human individuals. Study conclusions and caveats: Depth of sequencing was expected to influence donor clonotype sharing.

With respect to this clone: The antigen remains undetermined.

Trimming removed 0 bases at V and 2 bases at J, with 9 bases between. This CDR3 is 15 amino acids long. CDR1 is SGHDT and CDR2 is YYEEEE in the germline V gene. The sequencing of unsorted PBMC DNA took place on ten immunoSEQ deep assay plates. Some clones are missing from TCRdb's copy, which holds only in-frame ones; the method was immunoSEQ multiplex PCR. Of about 450,000 clones listed, around 79% were seen once; the top ten hold around 13%. The sequenced sample consisted of PBMCs. The rearrangement uses TRBV5-6 and TRBJ1-3; D gene ambiguous. This clonotype was obtained from a woman in her thirties or forties in good health. Some clones in this sample may be carry-over from other donors' samples. The CDR3, as DNA: TGTGCCAGCAGCTTGGAAGAGAGACCTGGAAACACCATATATTTT. Protein: CASSLEERPGNTIYF.